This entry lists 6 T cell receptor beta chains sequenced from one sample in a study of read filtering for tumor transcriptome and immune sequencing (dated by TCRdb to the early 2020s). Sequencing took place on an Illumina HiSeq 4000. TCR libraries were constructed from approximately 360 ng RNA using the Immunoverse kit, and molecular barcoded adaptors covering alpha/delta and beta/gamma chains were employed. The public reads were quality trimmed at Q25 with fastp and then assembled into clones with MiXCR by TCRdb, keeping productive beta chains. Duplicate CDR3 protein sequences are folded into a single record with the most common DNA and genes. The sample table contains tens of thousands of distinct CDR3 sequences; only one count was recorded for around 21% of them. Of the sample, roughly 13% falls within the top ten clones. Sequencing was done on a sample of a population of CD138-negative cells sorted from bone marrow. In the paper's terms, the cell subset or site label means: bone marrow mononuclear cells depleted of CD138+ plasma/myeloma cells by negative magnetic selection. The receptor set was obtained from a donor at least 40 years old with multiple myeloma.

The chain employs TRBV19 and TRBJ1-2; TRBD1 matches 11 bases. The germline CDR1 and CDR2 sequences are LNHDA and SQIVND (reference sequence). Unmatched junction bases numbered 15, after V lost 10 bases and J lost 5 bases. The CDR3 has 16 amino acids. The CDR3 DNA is TGTGCCACCGCGGAGTTGGGACAGGGGGTGTTTTATGGCTACACCTTC. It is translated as CATAELGQGVFYGYTF.

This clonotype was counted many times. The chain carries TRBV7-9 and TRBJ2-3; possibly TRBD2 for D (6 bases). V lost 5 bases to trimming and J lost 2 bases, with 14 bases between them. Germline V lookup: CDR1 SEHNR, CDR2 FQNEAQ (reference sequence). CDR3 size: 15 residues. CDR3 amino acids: CASSIPGTVTDTQYF. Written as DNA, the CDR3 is TGTGCCAGCAGCATCCCAGGGACTGTCACAGATACGCAGTATTTT.

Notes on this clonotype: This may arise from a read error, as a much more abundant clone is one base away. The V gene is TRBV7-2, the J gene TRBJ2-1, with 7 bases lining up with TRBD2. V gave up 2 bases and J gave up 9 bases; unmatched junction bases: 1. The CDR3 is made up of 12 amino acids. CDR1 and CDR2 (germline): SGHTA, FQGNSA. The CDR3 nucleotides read TGTGCCAGCAGCTTAAGCGGGGCTGAGCAGTTCTTC. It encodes CASSLSGAEQFF.

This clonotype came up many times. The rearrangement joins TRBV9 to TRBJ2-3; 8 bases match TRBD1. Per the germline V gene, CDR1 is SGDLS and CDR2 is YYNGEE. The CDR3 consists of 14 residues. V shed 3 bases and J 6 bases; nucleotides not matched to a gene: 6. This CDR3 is CASSAQGARDTQYF. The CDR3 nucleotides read TGTGCCAGCAGCGCCCAGGGGGCCAGGGATACGCAGTATTTT.

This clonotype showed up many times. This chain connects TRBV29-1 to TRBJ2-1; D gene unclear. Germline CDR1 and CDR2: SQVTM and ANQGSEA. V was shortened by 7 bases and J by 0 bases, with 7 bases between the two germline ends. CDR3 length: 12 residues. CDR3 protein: CSGVHSYNEQFF. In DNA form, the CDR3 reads TGCAGCGGCGTACACTCCTACAATGAGCAGTTCTTC.

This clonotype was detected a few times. The CDR3 nucleotides are TGTGCCAGCTCACCAAGCCTAGCGGGGAGCACAGATACGCAGTATTTT. Translation gives CASSPSLAGSTDTQYF. The rearrangement links TRBV18 to TRBJ2-3; 9 bases agree with TRBD2. This CDR3 contains 16 residues. The V and J ends lost 2 bases and 0 bases, in that order; junction bases with no gene match: 3. Germline V CDR1 and CDR2: KGHSH, LQKENI.